A single sample is the source of the 15 T cell receptor beta chains below, sequenced in a study of T cells in Graves' hyperthyroidism and ophthalmopathy. RNA transcripts served as the template for amplifying TCR beta CDR3 regions. During a first-round RT-PCR of the TCR CDR3, the HTBI primer set was used. One entry per CDR3 protein, called by TCRdb with MiXCR from the multiplex PCR reads. The repertoire holds about 290,000 distinct CDR3 sequences, with roughly 15% as singletons. The source material was blood. The receptors originated from a woman aged 30 to 39 with Graves' hyperthyroidism that later progressed to Graves' ophthalmopathy.

This chain connects TRBV9 to TRBJ2-2; 8 bases fit TRBD2. The CDR3 sequence is 15 residues long. J was trimmed by 4 bases and V by 4 bases; bases with no gene match: 6. Per germline, CDR1 SGDLS and CDR2 YYNGEE. CDR3 in amino acids: CASSSGLGGTGELFF. The DNA of the CDR3 is TGTGCCAGCAGCTCGGGACTAGGAGGCACCGGGGAGCTGTTTTTT.

The sample holds many counts of this clonotype. The chain combines TRBV20-1 with TRBJ2-5; 11 bases map to TRBD2. The CDR3 spans 14 residues. Germline V gene data show CDR1 as DFQATT and CDR2 as SNEGSKA (reference sequence). Trimming took 4 bases from V and 4 from J; bases not matched to a gene: 5. The chain's CDR3 is CSATIAGGTETQYF. The CDR3 DNA sequence: TGCAGTGCTACAATAGCGGGAGGGACAGAGACCCAGTACTTC.

This clonotype was seen many times. The chain recombines TRBV20-1 with TRBJ1-4, with D uncertain. Germline V lookup: CDR1 DFQATT, CDR2 SNEGSKA (reference sequence). The CDR3 spans 14 residues. V was cut by 0 bases and J by 5 bases, with 10 bases left in between. CDR3 region: CSARDMRVNEKLFF. For the CDR3, the DNA is TGCAGTGCTAGAGATATGAGGGTAAATGAAAAACTGTTTTTT.

This clonotype occurred a few times. The gene calls are TRBV29-1 and TRBJ2-1, with D uncertain. Trimming took off 4 bases at V and 0 bases at J, with 13 bases between the two ends. Germline lookup yields CDR1 SQVTM and CDR2 ANQGSEA. The length of the CDR3 is 15 residues. The chain's CDR3 is CSVAATDTSYNEQFF. CDR3 DNA sequence: TGCAGCGTTGCAGCTACCGACACCTCCTACAATGAGCAGTTCTTC.

This clonotype occurred many times. The V gene is TRBV6-2 or TRBV6-3, the J gene TRBJ2-7, with 10 bases matching TRBD2. V was clipped by 6 bases and J by 6 bases; unmatched bases: 14. The CDR3 is made up of 16 amino acids. In germline, CDR1 is MNHEY, CDR2 SVGEGT. In DNA form, the CDR3 reads TGTGCCAGCAGGGACGGTCTAGCGGGAGCTGTTAGCGAGCAGTACTTC. This codes for CASRDGLAGAVSEQYF.

This sequence joins TRBV5-5 and TRBJ2-3; 7 bases are a match to TRBD2. Unmatched junction bases numbered 7, after V lost 4 bases and J lost 5 bases. CDR3 size: 14 residues. Germline CDR1 and CDR2: SGHKS and YYEKEE (reference sequence). The CDR3 loop reads CASSGAGVGDTQYF. CDR3 DNA: TGTGCCAGCAGCGGGGCGGGAGTGGGAGATACGCAGTATTTT.

This clonotype was observed at least ten times. The J gene is TRBJ2-1, the V gene TRBV7-2; D is unclear. This CDR3 region has 13 residues. V lost 8 bases, J lost 0 bases, and 8 bases lay in between. CDR1 and CDR2 from the germline V gene are SGHTA and FQGNSA. CDR3 in amino acids: CASRASSYNEQFF. Here the CDR3 DNA reads TGTGCCAGCCGGGCGAGCTCCTACAATGAGCAGTTCTTC.

This clonotype has a count of ten or more. This sequence joins TRBV7-2 and TRBJ1-2, with 7 bases fitting TRBD1. Germline V CDR1 and CDR2: SGHTA, FQGNSA. This CDR3 spans 15 amino acids. V shed 4 bases and J 4 bases; nucleotides not matched to a gene: 9. CDR3 in DNA: TGTGCCAGCAGCTCGCCGCTAACAGGGGCCTATGGCTACACCTTC. It specifies CASSSPLTGAYGYTF.

V usage is TRBV7-3 and J usage is TRBJ2-7; TRBD2 matches 12 bases. The CDR3 covers 16 residues. In germline, CDR1 is SGHTA, CDR2 FQGTGA. Unmatched junction bases numbered 3, after V lost 0 bases and J lost 3 bases. The CDR3 coding sequence is TGTGCCAGCAGCTTAACCGGACTAGCGGGAAACTACGAGCAGTACTTC. Protein product: CASSLTGLAGNYEQYF.

In this sample, this clonotype turned up many times. The chain combines TRBV5-1 with TRBJ1-1; D is possibly TRBD1 (5 bases). Trimming removed 0 bases at V and 0 bases at J, with 9 bases between. This CDR3 contains 15 residues. Germline CDR1 and CDR2: SGHRS and YFSETQ. CDR3 protein: CASSLGEGLNTEAFF. The CDR3 DNA reads as TGCGCCAGCAGCTTGGGCGAGGGGTTGAACACTGAAGCTTTCTTT.

In this sample, this clonotype turned up many times. CDR3 bases: TGTGCCAGCAGTGATTCTCCGGGACAGGGATATGAAGCTTTCTTT. This translates into CASSDSPGQGYEAFF. This rearrangement joins TRBV6-1 to TRBJ1-1; TRBD1 aligns across 9 bases. The CDR3 is 15 amino acids. Unmatched junction bases numbered 9, after V lost 3 bases and J lost 7 bases. Germline assignment: CDR1 MNHNS and CDR2 SASEGT.

There are many counts of this clonotype. The V and J genes are TRBV19 and TRBJ2-1; TRBD1 matches at 11 bases. This CDR3 has 15 amino acids. The germline gives CDR1 LNHDA, CDR2 SQIVND (reference sequence). Germline trimming cut 7 bases from V and 5 bases from J; bases unmatched to any gene: 7. CDR3 bases: TGTGCCAGTATTCCCCGGGACAGGGGGGACAATGAGCAGTTCTTC. Translated, it gives CASIPRDRGDNEQFF.

This clonotype was counted at least ten times. This rearrangement joins TRBV28 to TRBJ1-2; 8 nucleotides align to TRBD1. Trimming cost V 8 bases and J 7 bases; bases outside gene matches: 6. This CDR3 region has 12 residues. Germline values: CDR1 MDHEN, CDR2 SYDVKM. The CDR3 reads CASFRQGFGYTF. In nucleotides, the CDR3 is TGTGCCAGCTTTAGACAGGGGTTTGGCTACACCTTC.

This clonotype showed up just a few times. The V gene is TRBV20-1, the J gene TRBJ1-2, with 9 positions matching TRBD1. This CDR3 is built from 13 residues. The trim removed 6 bases at V and 4 bases at J, leaving 6 bases unmatched. CDR1 is DFQATT, CDR2 SNEGSKA, per germline (reference sequence). The CDR3 region is CSALPGQGYGYTF. The DNA for the CDR3 is TGCAGTGCCCTCCCGGGACAGGGCTATGGCTACACCTTC.

This clonotype was observed at least ten times. This sequence joins TRBV2 and TRBJ1-1; no firm D call. Trimming removed 3 bases from V and 8 bases from J, with 13 bases in between. The CDR3 covers 13 residues. Germline CDR1 SNHLY, CDR2 FYNNEI. CDR3 protein: CASSDERVSEAFF. CDR3 DNA sequence: TGTGCCAGCAGTGATGAGAGGGTTAGCGAAGCTTTCTTT.